This TCR beta chain was obtained from a study of cytomegalovirus exposure and HLA in healthy donors. Points from the study as a whole: Later analysis suggested most CMV-associated TCR beta chains were HLA-restricted. Judged likely to be a sequencing artifact was a cluster of highly shared sequence variants. The study recorded more than 150 TCR beta chains that were cytomegalovirus-associated.

The junction had 15 bases not matched to a gene; V was cut back by 10 bases and J by 0 bases. From germline, CDR1 is LNHDA and CDR2 SQIVND (reference sequence). This CDR3 is built from 18 residues. As regards this clone: Antigen: not known.

The PCR had 60 Vbeta and 13 Jbeta primers. Original methodology: In a later analysis, some 80 million unique TCR beta chains included roughly 11 million shared by two or more donors. Using immunoSEQ multiplex PCR, the repertoire was profiled, and TCRdb retains in-frame clones only, with some absent. That table furnishes V, J and clone size, whereas the DNA furnished D and trimming. This sample yields about 130,000 clones, of which roughly a tenth are seen a single time; approximately 4.4% belongs to the top ten. The receptor's source is a woman younger than 30 in good health and CMV-seropositive. The sequencing input was PBMCs. This chain links TRBV19 with TRBJ2-2; 9 bases match TRBD1. The CDR3 sequence is CANLPGQGTTANTGELFF. The DNA of the CDR3 is TGTGCCAACCTCCCCGGACAGGGGACAACCGCGAACACCGGGGAGCTGTTTTTT. The complete variable domain, with remaining parts taken from reference TRBV19 and TRBJ2-2, reads DGGITQSPKYLFRKEGQNVTLSCEQNLNHDAMYWYRQDPGQGLRLIYYSQIVNDFQKGDIAEGYSVSREKKESFPLTVTSAQKNPTAFYLCANLPGQGTTANTGELFFGEGSRLTVL.